This T cell receptor beta chain was captured by sequencing in a study of Ad26.COV2.S vaccination and SARS-CoV-2 variants. Whole-study context: Ad26.COV2.S given intramuscularly, once or twice 56 days apart.

CDR3 size: 16 residues. V lost 5 bases and J lost 4; bases outside the gene matches: 7. Germline CDR1 LNHNV, CDR2 YYDKDF (reference sequence). Some clones are missing from TCRdb's copy, which holds only in-frame ones; the method was immunoSEQ multiplex PCR. Among roughly 350,000 clones listed, around 86% were seen once. Treatment denoted: around 19 received Ad26.COV2.S at low or high dose, single or two shots; five or six received placebo; per-sample allocation not given. Samples were taken on day 63 after the first vaccine or placebo injection. Spike of the Wuhan-strain SARS-CoV-2 was expressed by an Ad26 vector, which formed the vaccine. This clone was observed once.

The clonotype originates from a person aged 18-65 years who received the Ad26.COV2.S COVID-19 vaccine or a placebo. The sample in question was peripheral blood, obtained in a trial of Ad26.COV2.S vaccine versus placebo. The J gene is TRBJ2-2, the V gene TRBV15; 10 positions agree with TRBD2. CDR3 amino acids: CATSGRTSGLTGELFF. The CDR3, as DNA: TGTGCCACCAGCGGAAGGACTAGCGGACTCACCGGGGAGCTGTTTTTT.